Described below is a single T cell receptor beta chain sequence and its context. This receptor's antigen is unknown. Base qualities are not at hand, and no much larger clone is one base apart. Using the deep immunoSEQ assay, TCR CDR3 regions were amplified from genomic DNA by multiplex PCR. For each cell subset, the extracted genomic DNA was distributed evenly across all wells of several immunoSEQ 96-well plates, and each plate served as one replicate. For sorted subsets, approximately 210 ng of genomic DNA, equivalent to around 29,000 T cell genomes, went into each replicate PCR. Purified libraries were quantified with a Qubit 3.0 fluorometer, sized on a Bioanalyzer 2100, and re-quantified with the KAPA Library Quantification kit. Every immunoSEQ 96-well plate was sequenced on a dedicated single-read 150-cycle Illumina NextSeq 550 flow cell. For the original study's pipeline: Because only junctional sequences without quality scores were contained in the immunoSEQ output, filtering matching that applied to full-length reads could not be performed. Sequences were annotated with PyIR, a Python wrapper for IgBLAST v1.9, and V/J genes and CDR3 were assigned using IMGT germline references. Reads with weak V/J assignments (E-value above 1e-6), missing CDR3, stop codons, out-of-frame junctions, or ambiguous translated residues were removed. V3J clonotypes were defined as sequences sharing the same inferred V gene, J gene, and CDR3 amino acid sequence. Percentage overlap between repertoires was calculated by dividing the number of shared unique clonotypes by the size of the smaller repertoire. RTK rarefaction, the Chao1 estimator, and Recon v2.1 estimates of unobserved clonotypes were used to assess repertoire richness. Generation probabilities were computed with OLGA for all TCRbeta clonotypes obtained by the gDNA method from several donors. This is the immuneACCESS table as TCRdb keeps it, with only in-frame sequences that have V and J called. A part of the clones is gone; compared with another copy, unresolved V genes explain less than half, and the rest is unexplained. The DNA gave D and trimming, while V, J and clone size come from that table. The sample contains approximately 2,200,000 clones, 90% to 95% of them found a single time. The top ten hold roughly 1.8% of the sample.

The data were obtained in a study of shared clonotypes between healthy human individuals (dated by TCRdb to the early 2020s). Notes on the research overall: A few men and a couple of women, aged 18 to 49 years, made up the cohort. To estimate repertoire size and how much clonotypes are shared between individuals, the study performed deep sequencing of blood TCR repertoires from a few healthy adults. Per donor, three plates each were used for CD4 naive and CD4 memory, two for CD8 naive, and one for CD8 memory. Leukapheresis yielded between about 0.85 and 10 billion PBMCs per donor. Libraries were prepared and TCR repertoires were sequenced by different laboratories using diverse techniques, in order to increase sequencing depth and limit assay-specific biases.

Points the paper makes about the study in general: Naive subsets generally had larger estimated clonotype richness than memory subsets. When a handful of donors were compared, the shared fraction of clonotypes was about 5.2% for naive CD4, 3.5% to 4% for naive CD8, roughly 2.3% for memory CD4, and around 0.37% for memory CD8. Clonotypes shared by all four sorted-subset donors showed higher generation probabilities than non-shared clonotypes. Pairwise subsampling indicated that sequencing depth was expected to affect the degree of clonotype sharing among donors. Because the study included a small number of donors, the genetic and exposure-history diversity represented was limited. Even with the large sequencing depth, rarefaction of the sorted-subset datasets indicated that sequencing was incomplete. Sampling was restricted to blood, and TCR repertoires in tissues likely differ from the TCR repertoires found in blood.

Taken from cysteine to phenylalanine, the CDR3 has 14 residues. Only the CDR3 part of the read is kept: 42 bases, read in frame from the first base. CDR1 MRHNA and CDR2 SNTAGT are derived from the germline V gene. V loses 5 bases at its end and J loses 9 bases; junction bases beyond the gene matches: 5. CD8 naive samples consisted of CD45RO-negative cells that were positively selected for CCR7, yielding a CD45RA+CCR7+ population without TemRA cells. The donors were healthy, HIV-negative adults who had no recently reported acute infections or vaccinations. All donors were Caucasian adults living in Nashville, Tennessee, USA. Blood was obtained by leukapheresis, after which PBMCs were separated by Ficoll-Histopaque density gradient centrifugation and cryopreserved in liquid nitrogen vapor phase. Analytical flow cytometry was used to check the purity and quantity of each magnetically sorted T cell population. Each sorted fraction had its genomic DNA isolated and then quantified by UV absorbance on a Nanodrop 2000c.

This sequence originates from a man younger than 35 in good health. Some clones in this sample may be carry-over from other donors' samples. Material for sequencing was naive CD8+ T cells from PBMCs. The sample's cell subset or site label, decoded: CD45RA+CCR7+. The sequence links TRBV6-4 to TRBJ2-1; the junction holds 12 bases that match TRBD2. The CDR3 protein sequence reads: CASSWGLAGGEQFF. The nucleotides read TGTGCCAGCAGTTGGGGACTAGCGGGCGGTGAGCAGTTCTTC.